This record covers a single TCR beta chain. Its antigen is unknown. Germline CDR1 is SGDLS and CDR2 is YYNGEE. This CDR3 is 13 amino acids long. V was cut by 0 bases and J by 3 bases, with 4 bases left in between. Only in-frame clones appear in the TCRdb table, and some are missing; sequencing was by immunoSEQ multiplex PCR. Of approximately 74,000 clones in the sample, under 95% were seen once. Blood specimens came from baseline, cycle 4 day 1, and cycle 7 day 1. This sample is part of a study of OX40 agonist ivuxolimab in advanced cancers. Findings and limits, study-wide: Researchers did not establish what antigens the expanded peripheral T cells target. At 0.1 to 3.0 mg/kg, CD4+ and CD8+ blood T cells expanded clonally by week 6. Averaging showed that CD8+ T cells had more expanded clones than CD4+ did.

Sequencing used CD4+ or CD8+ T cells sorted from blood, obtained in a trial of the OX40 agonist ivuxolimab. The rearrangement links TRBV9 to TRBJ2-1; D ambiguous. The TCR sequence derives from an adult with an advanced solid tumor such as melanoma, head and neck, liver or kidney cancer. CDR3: CASSVVSYNEQFF. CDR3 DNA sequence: TGTGCCAGCAGCGTAGTTAGCTACAATGAGCAGTTCTTC.